The clone carrying this T cell receptor beta chain was recorded at least ten times. Its target is unknown. The sample originates from a study of response to subunit inactivated influenza vaccine. General study findings and limits: Few new T cells, the authors suggested, are recruited by each seasonal influenza vaccination.

TCRdb re-derived calls from the RT-PCR reads in MiXCR, one entry per CDR3 protein. The table lists around 750,000 distinct CDR3 sequences, 21% of them singletons, with roughly 10% in the top ten. CDR1 and CDR2 from the germline V gene are MDHEN and SYDVKM. V was clipped by 4 bases and J by 7 bases, with 20 bases between them. The CDR3 is 17 amino acids. The material was PBMCs from blood, obtained more than 4 days after vaccination. This chain joins TRBV28 and TRBJ1-6, with D perhaps TRBD1 (6 bases). The clonotype originates from a man aged 50 to 60 who received an inactivated influenza vaccine. In DNA form, the CDR3 reads TGTGCCAGCAGTTCCCCATCGGGAGGGGGACGGAATTCACCCCTCCACTTT. This codes for CASSSPSGGGRNSPLHF.